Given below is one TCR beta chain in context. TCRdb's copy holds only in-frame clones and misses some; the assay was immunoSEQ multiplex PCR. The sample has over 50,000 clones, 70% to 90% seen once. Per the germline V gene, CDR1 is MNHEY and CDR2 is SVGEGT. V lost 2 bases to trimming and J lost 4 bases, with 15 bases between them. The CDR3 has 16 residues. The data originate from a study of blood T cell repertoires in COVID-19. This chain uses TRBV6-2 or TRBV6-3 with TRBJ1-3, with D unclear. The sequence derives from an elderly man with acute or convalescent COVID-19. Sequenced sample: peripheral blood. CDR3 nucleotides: TGTGCCAGCAGTTACAGCGGCTCCCGGAAGGGAAACACCATATATTTT. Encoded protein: CASSYSGSRKGNTIYF.